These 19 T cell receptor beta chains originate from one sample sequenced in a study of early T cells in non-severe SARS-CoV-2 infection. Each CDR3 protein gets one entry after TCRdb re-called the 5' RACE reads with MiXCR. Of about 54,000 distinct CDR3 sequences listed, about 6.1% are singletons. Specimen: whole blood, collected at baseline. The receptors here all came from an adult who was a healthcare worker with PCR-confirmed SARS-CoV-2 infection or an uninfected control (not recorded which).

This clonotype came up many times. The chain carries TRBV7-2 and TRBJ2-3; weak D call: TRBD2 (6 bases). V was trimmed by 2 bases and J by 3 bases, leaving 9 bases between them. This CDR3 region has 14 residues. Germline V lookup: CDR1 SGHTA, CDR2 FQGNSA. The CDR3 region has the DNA TGTGCCAGCAGCTTACGCGGGATAACAGATACGCAGTATTTT. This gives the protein CASSLRGITDTQYF. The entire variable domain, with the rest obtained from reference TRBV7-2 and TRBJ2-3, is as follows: GAGVSQSPSNKVTEKGKDVELRCDPISGHTALYWYRQSLGQGLEFLIYFQGNSAPDKSGLPSDRFSAERTGGSVSTLTIQRTQQEDSAVYLCASSLRGITDTQYFGPGTRLTVL.

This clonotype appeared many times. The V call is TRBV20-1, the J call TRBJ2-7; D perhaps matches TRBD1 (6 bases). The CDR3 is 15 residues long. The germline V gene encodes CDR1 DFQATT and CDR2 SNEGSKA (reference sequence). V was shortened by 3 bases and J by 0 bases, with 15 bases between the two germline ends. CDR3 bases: TGCAGTGCTAGGGTGACAGGCCTACGCTCCTACGAGCAGTACTTC. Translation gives CSARVTGLRSYEQYF.

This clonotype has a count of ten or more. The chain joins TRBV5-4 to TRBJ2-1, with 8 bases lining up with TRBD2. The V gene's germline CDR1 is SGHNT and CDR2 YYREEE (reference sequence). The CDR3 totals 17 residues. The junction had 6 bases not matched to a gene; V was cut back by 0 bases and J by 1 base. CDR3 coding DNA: TGTGCCAGCAGCTTGGATTCCAGCGGGGGTTCCTACAATGAGCAGTTCTTC. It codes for CASSLDSSGGSYNEQFF.

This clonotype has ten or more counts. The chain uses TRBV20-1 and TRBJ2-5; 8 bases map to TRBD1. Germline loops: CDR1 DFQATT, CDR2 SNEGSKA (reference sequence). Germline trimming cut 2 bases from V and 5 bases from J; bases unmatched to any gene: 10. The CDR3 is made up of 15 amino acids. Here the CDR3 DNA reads TGCAGTGCTAGAAGGACAGGGAAGGATTTTGAGACCCAGTACTTC. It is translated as CSARRTGKDFETQYF.

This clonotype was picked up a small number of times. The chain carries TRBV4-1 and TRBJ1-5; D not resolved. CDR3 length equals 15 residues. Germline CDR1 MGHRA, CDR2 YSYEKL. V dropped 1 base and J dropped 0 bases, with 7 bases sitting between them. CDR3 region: CASSQVGGSNQPQHF. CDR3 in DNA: TGCGCCAGCAGCCAAGTAGGCGGTAGCAATCAGCCCCAGCATTTT.

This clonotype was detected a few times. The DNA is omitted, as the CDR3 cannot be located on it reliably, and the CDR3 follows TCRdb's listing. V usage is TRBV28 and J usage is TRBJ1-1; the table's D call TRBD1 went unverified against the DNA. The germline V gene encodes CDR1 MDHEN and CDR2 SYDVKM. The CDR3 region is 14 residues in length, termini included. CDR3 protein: CASPSGRGDTEAFF.

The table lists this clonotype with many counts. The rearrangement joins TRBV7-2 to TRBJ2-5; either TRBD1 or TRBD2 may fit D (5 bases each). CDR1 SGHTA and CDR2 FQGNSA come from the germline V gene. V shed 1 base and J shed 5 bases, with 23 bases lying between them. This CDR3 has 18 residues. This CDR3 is CASSLDLSMGPPGETQYF. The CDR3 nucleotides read TGTGCCAGCAGCTTAGACCTTTCGATGGGGCCTCCGGGGGAGACCCAGTACTTC. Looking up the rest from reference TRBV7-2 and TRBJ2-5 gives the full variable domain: GAGVSQSPSNKVTEKGKDVELRCDPISGHTALYWYRQSLGQGLEFLIYFQGNSAPDKSGLPSDRFSAERTGGSVSTLTIQRTQQEDSAVYLCASSLDLSMGPPGETQYFGPGTRLLVL.

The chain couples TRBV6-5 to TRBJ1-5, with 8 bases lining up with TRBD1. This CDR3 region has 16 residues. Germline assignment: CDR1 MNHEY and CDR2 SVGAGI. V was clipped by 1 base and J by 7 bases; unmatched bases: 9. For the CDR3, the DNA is TGTGCCAGCAGTTACTTGGATGGACAGGGAGGGCAGCCCCAGCATTTT. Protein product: CASSYLDGQGGQPQHF.

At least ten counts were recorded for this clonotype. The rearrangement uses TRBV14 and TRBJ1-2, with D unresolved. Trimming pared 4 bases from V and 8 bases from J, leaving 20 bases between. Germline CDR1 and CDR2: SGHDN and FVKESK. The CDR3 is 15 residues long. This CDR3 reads CASSPYLLTGSGYTF. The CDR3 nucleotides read TGTGCCAGCAGCCCCTACCTGCTAACTGGGAGCGGCTACACCTTC.

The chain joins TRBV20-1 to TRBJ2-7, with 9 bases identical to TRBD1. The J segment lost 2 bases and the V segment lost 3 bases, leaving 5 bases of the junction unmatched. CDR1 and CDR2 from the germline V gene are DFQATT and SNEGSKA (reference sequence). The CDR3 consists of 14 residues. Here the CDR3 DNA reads TGCAGTGCTAGGTGGACAGGGGTAACCTACGAGCAGTACTTC. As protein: CSARWTGVTYEQYF.

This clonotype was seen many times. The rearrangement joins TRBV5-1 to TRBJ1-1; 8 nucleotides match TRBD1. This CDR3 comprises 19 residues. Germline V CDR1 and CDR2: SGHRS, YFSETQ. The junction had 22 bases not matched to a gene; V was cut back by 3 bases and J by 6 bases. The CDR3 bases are TGCGCCAGCAGCTCCCCGGACAGGGTTAAAAGGATTGGGTATTCTGAAGCTTTCTTT. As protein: CASSSPDRVKRIGYSEAFF.

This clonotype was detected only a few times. The CDR3 protein is CASSLSGANYGYTF. The CDR3 DNA reads as TGTGCCAGCAGTTTATCAGGGGCTAACTATGGCTACACCTTC. The genes are TRBV27 and TRBJ1-2, with D perhaps matching TRBD1 (5 bases). This CDR3 comprises 14 residues. V lost 0 bases and J 0 bases, leaving 5 bases between the germline ends. Germline V gene data show CDR1 as MNHEY and CDR2 as SMNVEV (reference sequence).

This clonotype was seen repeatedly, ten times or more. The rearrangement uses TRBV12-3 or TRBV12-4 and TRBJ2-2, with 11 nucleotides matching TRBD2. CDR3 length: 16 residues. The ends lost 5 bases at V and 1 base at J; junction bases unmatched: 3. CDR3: CASSLLAGGNTGELFF. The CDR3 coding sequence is TGTGCCAGCAGTCTTCTAGCGGGGGGGAACACCGGGGAGCTGTTTTTT.

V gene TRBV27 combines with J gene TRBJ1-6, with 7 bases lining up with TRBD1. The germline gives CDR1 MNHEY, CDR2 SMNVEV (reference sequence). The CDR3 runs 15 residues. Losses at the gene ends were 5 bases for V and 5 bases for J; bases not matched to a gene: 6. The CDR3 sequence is CASSHRQGHNSPLHF. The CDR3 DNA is TGTGCCAGCAGTCATCGACAGGGTCATAATTCACCCCTCCACTTT.

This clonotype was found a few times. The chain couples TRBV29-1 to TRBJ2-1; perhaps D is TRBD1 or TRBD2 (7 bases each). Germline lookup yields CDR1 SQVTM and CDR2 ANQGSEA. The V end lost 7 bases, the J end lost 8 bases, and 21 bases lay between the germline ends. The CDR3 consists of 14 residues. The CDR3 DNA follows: TGCAGCGGCCAGGGGGGGCGCTGGATGGATGAGCAGTTCTTC. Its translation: CSGQGGRWMDEQFF.

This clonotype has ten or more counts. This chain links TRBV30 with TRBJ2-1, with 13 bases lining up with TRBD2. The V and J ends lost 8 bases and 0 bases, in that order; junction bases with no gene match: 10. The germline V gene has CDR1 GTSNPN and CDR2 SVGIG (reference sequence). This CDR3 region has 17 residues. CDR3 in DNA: TGTGCCCTCCGACTAGCGGGGGGACAGAGCTCCTACAATGAGCAGTTCTTC. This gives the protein CALRLAGGQSSYNEQFF.

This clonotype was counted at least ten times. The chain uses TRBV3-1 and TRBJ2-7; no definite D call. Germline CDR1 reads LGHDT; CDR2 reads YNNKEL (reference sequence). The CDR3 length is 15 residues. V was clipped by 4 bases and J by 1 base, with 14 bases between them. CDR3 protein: CASSRGFGDSYEQYF. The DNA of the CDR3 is TGTGCCAGCAGCCGTGGCTTTGGGGATTCCTACGAGCAGTACTTC.

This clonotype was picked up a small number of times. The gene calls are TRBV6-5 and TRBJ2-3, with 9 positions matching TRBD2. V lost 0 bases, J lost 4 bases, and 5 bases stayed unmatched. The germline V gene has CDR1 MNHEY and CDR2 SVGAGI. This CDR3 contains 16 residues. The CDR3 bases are TGTGCCAGCAGTTACTCGGAGGCGGGGGGGCCAGATACGCAGTATTTT. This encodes CASSYSEAGGPDTQYF.

CDR3 in DNA: TGTGCCAGCAGTCGGTTGGACAGGGAAGGTGAAAAACTGTTTTTT. This gives the protein CASSRLDREGEKLFF. The chain has TRBV28 and TRBJ1-4; 8 nucleotides line up with TRBD1. Germline CDR1 MDHEN, CDR2 SYDVKM. Trimming removed 5 bases from V and 7 bases from J; junction bases left unmatched: 9. There are 15 residues in the CDR3.